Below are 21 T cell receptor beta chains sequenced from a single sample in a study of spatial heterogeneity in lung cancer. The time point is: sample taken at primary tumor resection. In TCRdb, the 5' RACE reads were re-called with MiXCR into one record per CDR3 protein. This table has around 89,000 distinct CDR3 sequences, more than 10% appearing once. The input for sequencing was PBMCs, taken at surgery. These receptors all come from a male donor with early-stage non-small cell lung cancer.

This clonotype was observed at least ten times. The CDR3 region is CASSLGGSQETQYF. The DNA for the CDR3 is TGTGCCAGCTCCCTTGGGGGCTCGCAAGAGACCCAGTACTTC. V is TRBV28 and J is TRBJ2-5, with D possibly being TRBD1 (6 bases). CDR3 length: 14 residues. Germline assignment: CDR1 MDHEN and CDR2 SYDVKM. The V end was cut by 8 bases, the J end by 2 bases, with 15 bases between.

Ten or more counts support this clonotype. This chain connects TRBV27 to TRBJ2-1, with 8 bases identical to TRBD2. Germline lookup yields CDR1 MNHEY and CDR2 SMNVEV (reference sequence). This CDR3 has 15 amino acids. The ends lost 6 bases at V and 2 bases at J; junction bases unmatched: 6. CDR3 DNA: TGTGCCAGCAGCCATCGAGCGGGGGCCTACAATGAGCAGTTCTTC. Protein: CASSHRAGAYNEQFF.

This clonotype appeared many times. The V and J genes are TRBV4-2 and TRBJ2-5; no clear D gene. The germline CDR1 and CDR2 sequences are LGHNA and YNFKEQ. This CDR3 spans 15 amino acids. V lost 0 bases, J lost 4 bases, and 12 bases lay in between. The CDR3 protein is CASSQDKGSGETQYF. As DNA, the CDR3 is TGTGCCAGCAGCCAAGACAAAGGATCAGGAGAGACCCAGTACTTC.

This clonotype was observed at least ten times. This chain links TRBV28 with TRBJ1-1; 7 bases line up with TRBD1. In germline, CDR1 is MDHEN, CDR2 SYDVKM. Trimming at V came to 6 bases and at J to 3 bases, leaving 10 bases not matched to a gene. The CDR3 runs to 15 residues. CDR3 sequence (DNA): TGTGCCAGCAGGACCCCAGGGGGGCCAGACACTGAAGCTTTCTTT. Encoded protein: CASRTPGGPDTEAFF.

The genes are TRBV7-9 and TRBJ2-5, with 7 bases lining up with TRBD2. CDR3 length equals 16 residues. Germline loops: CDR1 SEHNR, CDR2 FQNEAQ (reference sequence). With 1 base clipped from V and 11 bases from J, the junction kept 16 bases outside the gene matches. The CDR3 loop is CASSLVRAGPPQVQYF. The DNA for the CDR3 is TGTGCCAGCAGCTTAGTCCGAGCGGGGCCCCCCCAGGTGCAGTACTTC.

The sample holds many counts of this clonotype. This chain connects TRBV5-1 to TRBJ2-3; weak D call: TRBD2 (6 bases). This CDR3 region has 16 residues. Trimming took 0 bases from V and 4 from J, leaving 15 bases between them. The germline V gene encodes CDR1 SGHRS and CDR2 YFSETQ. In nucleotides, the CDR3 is TGCGCCAGCAGCTTGGACCGGAGGGGCAATTCAGATACGCAGTATTTT. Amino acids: CASSLDRRGNSDTQYF.

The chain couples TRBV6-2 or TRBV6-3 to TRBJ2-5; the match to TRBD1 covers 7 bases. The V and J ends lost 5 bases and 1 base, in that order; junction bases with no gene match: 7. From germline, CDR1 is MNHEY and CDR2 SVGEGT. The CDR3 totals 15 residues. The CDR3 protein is CASSTRDRLQETQYF. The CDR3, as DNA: TGTGCCAGCAGTACCCGGGACAGACTCCAAGAGACCCAGTACTTC.

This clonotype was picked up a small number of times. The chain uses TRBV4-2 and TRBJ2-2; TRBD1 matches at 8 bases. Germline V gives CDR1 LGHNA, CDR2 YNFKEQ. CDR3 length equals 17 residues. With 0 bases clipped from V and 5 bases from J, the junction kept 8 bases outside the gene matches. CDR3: CASSQDLWTGQTGELFF. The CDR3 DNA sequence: TGTGCCAGCAGCCAAGATTTATGGACAGGGCAAACCGGGGAGCTGTTTTTT.

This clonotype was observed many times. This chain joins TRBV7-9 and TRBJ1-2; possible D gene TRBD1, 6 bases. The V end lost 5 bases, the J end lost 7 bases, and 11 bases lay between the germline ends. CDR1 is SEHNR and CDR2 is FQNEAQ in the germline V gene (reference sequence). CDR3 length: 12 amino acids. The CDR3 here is CASSPRTVGYTF. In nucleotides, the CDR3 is TGTGCCAGCAGCCCCCGGACAGTTGGCTACACCTTC. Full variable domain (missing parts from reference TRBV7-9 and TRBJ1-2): DTGVSQNPRHKITKRGQNVTFRCDPISEHNRLYWYRQTLGQGPEFLTYFQNEAQLEKSRLLSDRFSAERPKGSFSTLEIQRTEQGDSAMYLCASSPRTVGYTFGSGTRLTVV.

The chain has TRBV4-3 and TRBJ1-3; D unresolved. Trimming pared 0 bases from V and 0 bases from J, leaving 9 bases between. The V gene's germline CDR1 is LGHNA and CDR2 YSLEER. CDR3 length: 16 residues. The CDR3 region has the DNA TGCGCCAGCAGCCAAGAAATCGGGGTCTCTGGAAACACCATATATTTT. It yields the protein CASSQEIGVSGNTIYF.

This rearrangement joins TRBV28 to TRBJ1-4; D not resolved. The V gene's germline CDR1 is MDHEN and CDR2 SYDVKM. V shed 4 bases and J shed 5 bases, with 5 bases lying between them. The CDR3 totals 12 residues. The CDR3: CASSSGNEKLFF. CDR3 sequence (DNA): TGTGCCAGCAGTTCGGGGAATGAAAAACTGTTTTTT.

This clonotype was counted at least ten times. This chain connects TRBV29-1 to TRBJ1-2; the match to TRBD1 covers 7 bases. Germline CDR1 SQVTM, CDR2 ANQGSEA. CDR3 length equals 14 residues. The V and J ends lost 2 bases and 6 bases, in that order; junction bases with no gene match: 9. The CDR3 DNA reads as TGCAGCGTTGAATCAAGGGGGCCGTCACATGGCTACACCTTC. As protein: CSVESRGPSHGYTF.

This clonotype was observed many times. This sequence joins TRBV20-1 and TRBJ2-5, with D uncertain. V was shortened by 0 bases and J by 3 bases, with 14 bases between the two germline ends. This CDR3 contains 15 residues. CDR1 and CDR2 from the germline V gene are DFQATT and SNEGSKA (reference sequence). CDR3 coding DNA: TGCAGTGCTAGAGATCTAAGGCTAGTGGAAGAGACCCAGTACTTC. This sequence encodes CSARDLRLVEETQYF.

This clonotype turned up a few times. CDR3 DNA sequence: TGTGCCTGGAGACTAGCGGGGGGCCTGTCCAAGTATTTT. It translates to CAWRLAGGLSKYF. V usage is TRBV30 and J usage is TRBJ2-3; TRBD2 agrees at 12 bases. Germline loops: CDR1 GTSNPN, CDR2 SVGIG (reference sequence). After removal of 3 bases from V and 13 bases from J, the junction contained 8 bases not matched to a gene. The CDR3 length is 13 residues.

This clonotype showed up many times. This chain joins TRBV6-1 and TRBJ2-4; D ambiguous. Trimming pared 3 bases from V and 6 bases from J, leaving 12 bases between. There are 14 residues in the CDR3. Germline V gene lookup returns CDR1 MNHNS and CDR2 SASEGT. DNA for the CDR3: TGTGCCAGCAGTGACAGTCATTTGAGAAACATTCAGTACTTC. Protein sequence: CASSDSHLRNIQYF.

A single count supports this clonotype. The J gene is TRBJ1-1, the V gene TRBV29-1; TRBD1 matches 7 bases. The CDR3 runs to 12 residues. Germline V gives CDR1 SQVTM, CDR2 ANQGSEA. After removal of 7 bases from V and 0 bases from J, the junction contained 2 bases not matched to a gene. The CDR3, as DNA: TGCAGCGGGGGACAGTTGAACACTGAAGCTTTCTTT. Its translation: CSGGQLNTEAFF.

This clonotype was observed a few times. CDR3 region: CASSYFTTSGGNNEQFF. The CDR3 region has the DNA TGTGCCAGCAGTTACTTTACAACTAGCGGGGGGAACAATGAGCAGTTCTTC. The V and J genes are TRBV6-5 and TRBJ2-1; 12 bases are shared with TRBD2. V shed 1 base, J shed 5 bases, and the junction held 6 bases outside the gene matches. CDR3 length: 17 residues. Germline loops: CDR1 MNHEY, CDR2 SVGAGI.

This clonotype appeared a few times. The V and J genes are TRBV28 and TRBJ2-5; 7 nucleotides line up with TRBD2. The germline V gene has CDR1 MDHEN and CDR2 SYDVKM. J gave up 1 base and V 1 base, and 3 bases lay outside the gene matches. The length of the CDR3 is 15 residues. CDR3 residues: CASSLLRGTQETQYF. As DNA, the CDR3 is TGTGCCAGCAGTTTATTGCGGGGGACCCAAGAGACCCAGTACTTC.

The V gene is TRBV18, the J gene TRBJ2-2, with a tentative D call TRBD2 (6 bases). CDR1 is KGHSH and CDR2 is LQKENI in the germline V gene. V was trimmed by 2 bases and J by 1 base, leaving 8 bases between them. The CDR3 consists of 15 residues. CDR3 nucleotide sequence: TGTGCCAGCTCACCAGGAGCGGGGAACACCGGGGAGCTGTTTTTT. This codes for CASSPGAGNTGELFF.

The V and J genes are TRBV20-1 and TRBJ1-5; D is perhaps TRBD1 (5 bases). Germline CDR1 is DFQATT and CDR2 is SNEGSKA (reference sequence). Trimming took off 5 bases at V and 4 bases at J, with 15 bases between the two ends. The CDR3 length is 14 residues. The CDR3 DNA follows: TGCAGTGCTCGGGACCTTACCACTAATCAGCCCCAGCATTTT. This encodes CSARDLTTNQPQHF.

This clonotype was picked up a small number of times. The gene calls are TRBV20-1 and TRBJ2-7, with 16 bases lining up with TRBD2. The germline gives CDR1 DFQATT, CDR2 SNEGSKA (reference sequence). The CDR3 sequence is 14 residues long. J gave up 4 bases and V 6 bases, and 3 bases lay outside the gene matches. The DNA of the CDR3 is TGCAGTGCCAGGGGACTAGCGGGAGGGTACGAGCAGTACTTC. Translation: CSARGLAGGYEQYF.